This is a list of T cell receptor beta chains from one sample in a study of T cells in Graves' hyperthyroidism and ophthalmopathy. TCRdb reprocessed the multiplex PCR reads via MiXCR and lists one record per CDR3 protein. Seen here are more than 150,000 distinct CDR3 sequences, approximately 17% observed once, and the top ten hold roughly 30%. Source material: blood. The receptors here all came from a woman between 45 and 60 years old with Graves' hyperthyroidism. Each CDR3 is given with its conserved first and last residue. D genes are given only for firm matches. Rows may omit the clone size; those that give it use once, few, many or a size class.

D gene	V gene	clone size	J gene	CDR3 protein	CDR3 DNA
.	TRBV2	many	TRBJ1-2	CASSGLGQDTF	TGTGCCAGCAGTGGGTTAGGTCAGGACACCTTC
.	TRBV3-1	many	TRBJ2-1	CASSQPNYNEQFF	TGTGCCAGCAGCCAACCGAACTACAATGAGCAGTTCTTC
.	TRBV5-1	.	TRBJ2-2	CASSWGIRPGELFF	TGCGCCAGCAGCTGGGGGATAAGGCCCGGGGAGCTGTTTTTT
.	TRBV30	.	TRBJ2-3	CARDNTGWGTDTQYF	TGTGCCAGAGACAACACAGGATGGGGCACAGATACGCAGTATTTT
.	TRBV5-1	many	TRBJ2-7	CASSLASDYEQYF	TGCGCCAGCAGCTTGGCGTCGGACTACGAGCAGTACTTC
.	TRBV4-1	once	TRBJ2-7	CASSQGVGVDEQYF	TGCGCCAGCAGCCAAGGAGTTGGGGTTGACGAGCAGTACTTC
TRBD2	TRBV19	few	TRBJ2-1	CASSMSGGAVGEQFF	TGTGCCAGTAGTATGAGCGGGGGGGCCGTCGGTGAGCAGTTCTTC
.	TRBV20-1	many	TRBJ2-1	CSALRRSVNEQFF	TGCAGTGCCCTTCGTCGGAGCGTCAATGAGCAGTTCTTC
TRBD1	TRBV5-8	many	TRBJ1-6	CASIPGQLNSPLHF	TGTGCCAGCATTCCGGGACAGCTTAATTCACCCCTCCACTTT
.	TRBV28	many	TRBJ1-2	CASSAGPMGYGYTF	TGTGCCAGCAGTGCTGGGCCTATGGGCTATGGCTACACCTTC
.	TRBV20-1	many	TRBJ2-1	CSGKRGSSSYNEQFF	TGCAGTGGCAAAAGGGGTTCTAGCTCCTACAATGAGCAGTTCTTC
TRBD1	TRBV4-1	.	TRBJ1-5	CASSQSLQGAGQPQHF	TGCGCCAGCAGCCAAAGCTTACAGGGGGCCGGTCAGCCCCAGCATTTT
.	TRBV2	many	TRBJ1-4	CASSGLGGEKLFF	TGTGCCAGCAGTGGGTTGGGGGGCGAAAAACTGTTTTTT
.	TRBV7-3	many	TRBJ2-3	CASSLTTGGGTQYF	TGTGCCAGCAGCTTAACGACCGGGGGAGGTACGCAGTATTTT
.	TRBV4-3	many	TRBJ1-1	CASSQVGQAIAEAFF	TGCGCCAGCAGCCAAGTCGGCCAGGCCATCGCTGAAGCTTTCTTT
TRBD2	TRBV7-2	many	TRBJ2-7	CASSPPSSGGREQYF	TGTGCCAGCAGCCCCCCCTCTAGCGGGGGTAGGGAGCAGTACTTC
TRBD1	TRBV6-5	many	TRBJ1-3	CASSYDRATGNTIYF	TGTGCCAGCAGTTACGACAGGGCAACTGGAAACACCATATATTTT
.	TRBV19	.	TRBJ1-2	CASSGGGLPYGYTF	TGTGCCAGTAGCGGTGGAGGACTGCCCTATGGCTACACCTTC
TRBD1	TRBV6-6	many	TRBJ2-7	CASSYSWQGAGEQYF	TGTGCCAGCAGTTACTCGTGGCAGGGGGCGGGCGAGCAGTACTTC
TRBD1	TRBV11-2	many	TRBJ1-2	CASSLRQGGQGGYTF	TGTGCCAGCAGCCTAAGACAGGGCGGGCAGGGAGGCTACACCTTC